This T cell receptor beta chain was recovered during a study of CD8 T cells in ankylosing spondylitis. The CDR3 sequence is 15 residues long. The ends were cut back, 0 bases at V and 3 bases at J, with 12 bases in the middle. CDR1 is SGHAT and CDR2 is FQNNGV in the germline V gene. Using quantitative 5'-RACE with molecular barcodes, the authors made TCR beta libraries. MiXCR was run by TCRdb on the 5' RACE reads, yielding one entry per CDR3 protein. The top ten hold 45% to 65% of the sample, which has about 88,000 distinct CDR3 sequences, 27% seen once. Overall study results and limits: As reported, disease-linked clones showed significant enrichment in matched ankylosing spondylitis synovial fluid.

A word on this clonotype: As yet, its antigen is unknown.

Sequences were obtained from blood, either unsorted or a sorted T cell fraction (not recorded which). This clonotype was sampled from a male donor with ankylosing spondylitis or in good health (not recorded which). The rearrangement links TRBV11-2 to TRBJ2-7; either TRBD1 or TRBD2 may supply D (5 bases each). CDR3 sequence reads: CASSLEPGTLYEQYF. As DNA, the CDR3 is TGTGCCAGCAGCTTAGAGCCCGGGACCCTCTACGAGCAGTACTTC.